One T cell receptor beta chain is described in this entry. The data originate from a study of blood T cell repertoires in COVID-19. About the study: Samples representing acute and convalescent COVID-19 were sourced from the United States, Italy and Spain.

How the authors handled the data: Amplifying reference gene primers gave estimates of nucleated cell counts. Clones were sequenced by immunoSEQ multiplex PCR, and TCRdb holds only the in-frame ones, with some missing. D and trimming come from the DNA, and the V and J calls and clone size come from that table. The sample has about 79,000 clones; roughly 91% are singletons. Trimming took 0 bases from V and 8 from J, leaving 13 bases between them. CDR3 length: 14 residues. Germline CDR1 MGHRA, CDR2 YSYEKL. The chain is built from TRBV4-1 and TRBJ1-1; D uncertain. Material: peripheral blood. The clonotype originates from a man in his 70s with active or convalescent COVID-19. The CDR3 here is CASSQDIPGAEAFF. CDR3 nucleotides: TGCGCCAGCAGCCAAGATATCCCGGGTGCGGAAGCTTTCTTT.